Shown below are 22 T cell receptor beta chains from a single sample sequenced in a study of regulatory T cells in long-lasting Graves disease. The time point here: newly diagnosed GD, antithyroid drugs for less than 3 months. Generation of the TCR library employed RNA extracted from PBMCs. In building TCR beta libraries, iRepertoire HTBI primers were used together with Arm-PCR of CDR3 regions. MiXCR, applied by TCRdb to the multiplex PCR reads, yields one record per CDR3 protein. The sample has some 600,000 distinct CDR3 sequences, around 15% seen once. These data are also associated with another study on T cells in Graves' hyperthyroidism and ophthalmopathy.

This specimen was peripheral blood mononuclear cells (PBMCs), taken at new diagnosis, from a patient treated with antithyroid drugs. These receptors all stem from a man aged 18-30 years with Graves disease.

The table lists this clonotype with many counts. The chain is built from TRBV20-1 and TRBJ2-1, with TRBD2 identical over 11 bases. The CDR3 has 16 residues. Germline assignment: CDR1 DFQATT and CDR2 SNEGSKA (reference sequence). With 4 bases clipped from V and 1 base from J, the junction kept 6 bases outside the gene matches. CDR3 in amino acids: CSATRLAGNSYNEQFF. The CDR3 nucleotides read TGCAGTGCTACAAGACTAGCGGGAAATTCCTACAATGAGCAGTTCTTC.

In this sample, this clonotype turned up many times. This sequence joins TRBV28 and TRBJ2-5; 12 nucleotides agree with TRBD2. Germline V lookup: CDR1 MDHEN, CDR2 SYDVKM. The CDR3 loop spans 15 amino acids. With V trimmed by 10 bases and J by 4 bases, 10 bases remained unmatched. The CDR3 loop is CAIYRLAGVGETQYF. CDR3 in DNA: TGTGCCATCTACAGACTAGCGGGAGTTGGAGAGACCCAGTACTTC.

V is TRBV19 and J is TRBJ1-1; TRBD1 aligns across 7 bases. J was trimmed by 1 base and V by 6 bases; bases with no gene match: 8. This CDR3 has 15 amino acids. In germline, CDR1 is LNHDA, CDR2 SQIVND (reference sequence). CDR3 nucleotide sequence: TGTGCCAGTAGAGGCATCAGGGGGAGGAACACTGAAGCTTTCTTT. Its protein is CASRGIRGRNTEAFF.

This clonotype showed up many times. The chain joins TRBV7-8 to TRBJ2-1; D perhaps matches TRBD2 (5 bases). Trimming stripped 2 bases from V and 7 bases from J, with 12 bases between. This CDR3 comprises 14 residues. CDR1 is SGHVS, CDR2 FQNEAQ, per germline. For the CDR3, the DNA is TGTGCCAGCAGCTTAACTAGGATAATGAATGAGCAGTTCTTC. Residues: CASSLTRIMNEQFF.

The J gene is TRBJ1-5, the V gene TRBV4-1; D not resolved. The CDR3 runs 14 residues. The V gene's germline CDR1 is MGHRA and CDR2 YSYEKL. V lost 6 bases and J lost 7, with 16 bases in between. The CDR3 nucleotides read TGCGCCAGCAGTTCGGACGGGCCTGGGCAGCCCCAGCATTTT. Protein sequence: CASSSDGPGQPQHF.

This clonotype appeared a few times. The chain is built from TRBV12-3 or TRBV12-4 and TRBJ2-7, with TRBD2 identical over 10 bases. The CDR3 sequence is 16 residues long. The V segment lost 4 bases and the J segment 2 bases; nucleotides outside the gene matches: 8. The CDR3 DNA reads TGTGCCAGCAGTTCTGGAGCGGGAGGGGGGACCTACGAGCAGTACTTC. The encoded protein is CASSSGAGGGTYEQYF.

A remark on this clonotype: One end of the junction fails to match germline, which may point to a read error. The J gene is TRBJ2-4, the V gene TRBV5-1; 9 bases map to TRBD1. CDR3 length: 17 amino acids. The germline V gene has CDR1 SGHRS and CDR2 YFSETQ. This CDR3 reads CASSSGQGFAAKNIQYF. The CDR3 nucleotides read TGTGCCAGCAGCTCGGGACAGGGTTTCGCGGCCAAAAACATTCAGTACTTC.

This clonotype occurred many times. The chain uses TRBV10-1 and TRBJ2-1, with 7 bases identical to TRBD2. The CDR3 has 17 residues. After removal of 2 bases from V and 5 bases from J, the junction contained 12 bases not matched to a gene. Germline V gene lookup returns CDR1 WNHNN and CDR2 SYGVQD (reference sequence). The CDR3, as DNA: TGCGCCAGCAGTGAGGGACTAGAAGTATTTGTCCACAATGAGCAGTTCTTC. Translating it yields CASSEGLEVFVHNEQFF.

The rearrangement links TRBV27 to TRBJ1-5, with 8 nucleotides matching TRBD1. Germline CDR1 MNHEY, CDR2 SMNVEV (reference sequence). The CDR3 covers 12 residues. V lost 8 bases and J lost 15; bases outside the gene matches: 12. CDR3 region: CASADPGQGTHF. CDR3 sequence (DNA): TGTGCCAGCGCGGACCCCGGACAGGGCACGCATTTT.

A word on this clonotype: A much larger clone differs from this one at a single base, so this may be a read error. The chain couples TRBV10-3 to TRBJ1-1, with a possible D match to TRBD1 (5 bases). V shed 3 bases and J shed 9 bases, with 17 bases lying between them. Germline-derived CDR1 and CDR2 are ENHRY and SYGVKD. There are 14 residues in the CDR3. The CDR3 nucleotides read TGTGCCATCAGTGATGGGGCAGGGTTTACTAAAGCTTTCTTT. Protein sequence: CAISDGAGFTKAFF.

V is TRBV3-1 and J is TRBJ2-1; 9 nucleotides match TRBD2. CDR3 length equals 21 residues. Germline lookup yields CDR1 LGHDT and CDR2 YNNKEL (reference sequence). Trimming removed 0 bases from V and 4 bases from J; junction bases left unmatched: 19. The CDR3 here is CASSQDGGSGSPLRVYNEQFF. In DNA form, the CDR3 reads TGTGCCAGCAGCCAAGATGGTGGTAGCGGGAGTCCCCTTCGGGTTTACAATGAGCAGTTCTTC.

The table lists this clonotype with many counts. The chain recombines TRBV12-3 or TRBV12-4 with TRBJ2-7; perhaps D is TRBD1 or TRBD2 (5 bases each). This CDR3 region has 15 residues. Trimming removed 6 bases at V and 0 bases at J, with 15 bases between. This chain's CDR3 is CASSGGWGSSYEQYF. Written as DNA, the CDR3 is TGTGCCAGCAGCGGCGGTTGGGGGAGCTCCTACGAGCAGTACTTC.

This clonotype was seen repeatedly, ten times or more. The chain carries TRBV11-2 and TRBJ2-3; D gene ambiguous. The CDR3 length is 18 residues. V gave up 0 bases and J gave up 1 base, with 17 bases separating them. Germline lookup yields CDR1 SGHAT and CDR2 FQNNGV. The DNA for the CDR3 is TGTGCCAGCAGCTTAGATCTCACTCCTCTGATCGGCACAGATACGCAGTATTTT. Its translation: CASSLDLTPLIGTDTQYF.

This clonotype was seen many times. The chain joins TRBV7-6 to TRBJ2-3, with TRBD1 matching over 9 bases. The CDR3 covers 16 residues. V dropped 5 bases and J dropped 2; count of bases not matched to a gene: 8. The germline gives CDR1 SGHVS, CDR2 FNYEAQ. CDR3 region: CASSPKTGGFTDTQYF. CDR3 nucleotide sequence: TGTGCCAGCAGCCCAAAAACAGGGGGCTTCACAGATACGCAGTATTTT.

This clonotype occurred a few times. V and J are TRBV5-1 and TRBJ2-2; possible D gene TRBD1, 6 bases. The CDR3 covers 16 residues. Looked up from germline, CDR1 is SGHRS and CDR2 is YFSETQ. V was cut by 3 bases and J by 0 bases, with 12 bases left in between. The CDR3 nucleotides are TGCGCCAGCAGCTGGGGACAAACCCCGAACACCGGGGAGCTGTTTTTT. Its protein is CASSWGQTPNTGELFF. The entire variable domain, with the rest obtained from reference TRBV5-1 and TRBJ2-2, is as follows: KAGVTQTPRYLIKTRGQQVTLSCSPISGHRSVSWYQQTPGQGLQFLFEYFSETQRNKGNFPGRFSGRQFSNSRSEMNVSTLELGDSALYLCASSWGQTPNTGELFFGEGSRLTVL.

This clonotype was seen ten or more times. The chain is built from TRBV2 and TRBJ2-1; TRBD2 matches at 7 bases. The CDR3 sequence is 13 residues long. Trimming at V came to 4 bases and at J to 3 bases, leaving 0 bases not matched to a gene. Looked up from germline, CDR1 is SNHLY and CDR2 is FYNNEI. CDR3 DNA sequence: TGTGCCAGCAGTGGGACTAGCTACAATGAGCAGTTCTTC. It specifies CASSGTSYNEQFF.

V is TRBV20-1 and J is TRBJ2-7; unclear D gene. CDR1 is DFQATT and CDR2 is SNEGSKA in the germline V gene (reference sequence). This CDR3 region has 11 residues. Trimming took 3 bases from V and 3 from J, leaving 6 bases between them. The CDR3 protein is CSARGLYEQYF. The CDR3, as DNA: TGCAGTGCTAGGGGTCTCTACGAGCAGTACTTC.

This chain uses TRBV27 with TRBJ1-2; 11 bases agree with TRBD1. CDR3 length equals 14 residues. Germline values: CDR1 MNHEY, CDR2 SMNVEV (reference sequence). V lost 10 bases, J lost 8 bases, and 12 bases stayed unmatched. The CDR3 nucleotides read TGTGCCACAACGCGGGCTGGACAGGGGGCCGGCTACACCTTC. This gives the protein CATTRAGQGAGYTF.

This clonotype was counted at least ten times. The chain couples TRBV30 to TRBJ2-3, with D possibly matching TRBD2 (7 bases). This CDR3 is 15 amino acids long. V lost 2 bases and J 5 bases, leaving 17 bases between the germline ends. Germline V gene lookup returns CDR1 GTSNPN and CDR2 SVGIG (reference sequence). The CDR3 is CAWSKGEGKGDTQYF. Written as DNA, the CDR3 is TGTGCCTGGAGTAAGGGGGAGGGAAAGGGAGATACGCAGTATTTT.

A note on this clonotype: This may arise from a read error, as a much more abundant clone is one base away. The V gene is TRBV3-1, the J gene TRBJ2-5; no firm D call. This CDR3 comprises 15 residues. Germline lookup yields CDR1 LGHDT and CDR2 YNNKEL (reference sequence). CDR3 nucleotide sequence: TGTGCCGGCAGCCAGACTCGGTACAGTGGAGAGACCCAGTACTTC. It codes for CAGSQTRYSGETQYF.

A few counts support this clonotype. The chain joins TRBV13 to TRBJ2-1, with no clear D. Germline V CDR1 and CDR2: PRHDT, FYEKMQ (reference sequence). This CDR3 contains 14 residues. Trimming left V 5 bases short and J 6 bases short, with 14 bases between. This CDR3 reads CASSTSLGGNEQFF. CDR3 coding DNA: TGTGCCAGCAGCACGAGCCTCGGCGGCAATGAGCAGTTCTTC.

This clonotype was counted between two and nine times. The chain carries TRBV9 and TRBJ1-5; D unclear. V was cut by 0 bases and J by 2 bases, with 12 bases left in between. The CDR3 has 16 amino acids. From germline, CDR1 is SGDLS and CDR2 YYNGEE. The CDR3 sequence: CASSVDGRLGNQPQHF. CDR3 nucleotide sequence: TGTGCCAGCAGCGTAGATGGTAGGTTGGGCAATCAGCCCCAGCATTTT.